This T cell receptor (beta chain) comes out of a study of T-cell reconstitution after alpha-beta-depleted transplantation in children (dated by TCRdb to 2016 to 2017). Concerning the study at large: The study quantitatively tracked T-cell immune reconstitution after TCRalphabeta/CD19-depleted allogeneic hematopoietic cell transplantation in children using TCR repertoire profiling.

Libraries came from PCR. The run used an Illumina HiSeq 2500. TCR libraries were prepared with molecular barcoding, using unique molecular identifiers to normalize TCRbeta repertoire quantification. The public reads were reprocessed in TCRdb via fastp at Q25 and MiXCR, keeping in-frame beta chains. Each CDR3 protein gets just one entry, which takes the most common genes and DNA from the rows behind it. This sample is represented by 450,000 to 600,000 distinct CDR3 sequences; 15% to 20% of them were singletons. 3% to 3.5% of the sample lies in the top ten. This clonotype was counted between two and nine times. Its antigen is not yet known. No base quality information exists; no much larger clone differs at one position. V gives up 4 bases and J gives up 5 bases, and the segment between their germline ends measures 15 bases. For CDR1 and CDR2, the germline V gene lists SGHRS and YFSETQ. The CDR3, cysteine through phenylalanine, is 15 amino acids long. Only the CDR3 region is kept as DNA, spanning 45 bases read in frame from base 1.

Sequenced material: PBMCs from the stem cell graft donor, taken from the stem cell graft. The TCR comes from a human donor who donated a stem cell graft to a child with acute lymphoblastic leukemia. The chain was built from TRBV5-1 and TRBJ2-2, with TRBD2 perhaps the D gene, on 6 matching bases. The CDR3 protein: CASSPIPGETGELFF. DNA sequence: TGCGCCAGCAGCCCGATCCCGGGGGAAACCGGGGAGCTGTTTTTT.